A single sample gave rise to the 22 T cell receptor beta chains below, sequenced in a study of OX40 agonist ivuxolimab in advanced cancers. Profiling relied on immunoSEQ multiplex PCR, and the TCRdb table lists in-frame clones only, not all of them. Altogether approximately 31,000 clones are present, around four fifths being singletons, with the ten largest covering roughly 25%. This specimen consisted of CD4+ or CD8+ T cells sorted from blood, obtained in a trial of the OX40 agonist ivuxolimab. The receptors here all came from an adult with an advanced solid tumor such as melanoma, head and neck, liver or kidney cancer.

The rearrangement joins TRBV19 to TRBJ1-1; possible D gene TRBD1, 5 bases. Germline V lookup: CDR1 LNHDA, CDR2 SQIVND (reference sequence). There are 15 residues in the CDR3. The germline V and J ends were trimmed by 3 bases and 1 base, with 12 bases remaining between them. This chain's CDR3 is CASSMQGSRNTEAFF. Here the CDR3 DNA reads TGTGCCAGTAGTATGCAGGGATCAAGGAACACTGAAGCTTTCTTT.

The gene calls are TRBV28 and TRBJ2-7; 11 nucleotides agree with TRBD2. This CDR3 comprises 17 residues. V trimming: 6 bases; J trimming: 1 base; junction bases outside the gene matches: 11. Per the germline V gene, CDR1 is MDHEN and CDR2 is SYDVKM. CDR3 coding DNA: TGTGCCAGCAGAAGTAGCGGGGGGGCCCTGTCGTCCTACGAGCAGTACTTC. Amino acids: CASRSSGGALSSYEQYF.

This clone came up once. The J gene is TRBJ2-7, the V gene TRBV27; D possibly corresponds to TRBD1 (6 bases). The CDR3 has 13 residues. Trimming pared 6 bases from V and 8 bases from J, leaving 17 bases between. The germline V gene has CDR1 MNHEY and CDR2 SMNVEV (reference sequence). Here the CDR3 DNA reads TGTGCCAGCAGCCTTCCCGACAGGTCCAAGCAGTACTTC. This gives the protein CASSLPDRSKQYF.

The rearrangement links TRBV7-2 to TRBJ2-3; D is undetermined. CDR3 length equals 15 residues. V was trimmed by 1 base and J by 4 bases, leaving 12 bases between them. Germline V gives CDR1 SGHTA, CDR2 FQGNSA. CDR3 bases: TGTGCCAGCAGCTTAGTCTCGGGCACATCAGATACGCAGTATTTT. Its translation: CASSLVSGTSDTQYF.

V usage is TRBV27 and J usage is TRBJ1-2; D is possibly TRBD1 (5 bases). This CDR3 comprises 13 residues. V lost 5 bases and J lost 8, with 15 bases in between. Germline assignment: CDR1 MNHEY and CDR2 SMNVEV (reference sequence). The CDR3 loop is CASSQSYGTGYTF. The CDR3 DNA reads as TGTGCCAGCAGTCAGTCGTACGGGACCGGCTACACCTTC.

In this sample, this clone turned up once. The CDR3 region is CASSQASLQTDTQYF. The CDR3 nucleotides are TGTGCTAGTTCCCAAGCATCCCTACAAACAGATACGCAGTATTTT. The V and J genes are TRBV12-5 and TRBJ2-3, with D hard to call. The CDR3 contains 15 residues. Germline V gene lookup returns CDR1 LGHNT and CDR2 FRNRAP. The V end lost 8 bases, the J end lost 3 bases, and 18 bases lay between the germline ends.

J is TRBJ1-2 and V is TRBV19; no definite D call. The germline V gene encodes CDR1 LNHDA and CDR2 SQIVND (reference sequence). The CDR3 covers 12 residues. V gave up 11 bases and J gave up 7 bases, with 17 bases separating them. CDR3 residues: CAGTDGPLGYTF. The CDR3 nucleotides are TGTGCCGGTACCGACGGACCTCTTGGCTACACCTTC.

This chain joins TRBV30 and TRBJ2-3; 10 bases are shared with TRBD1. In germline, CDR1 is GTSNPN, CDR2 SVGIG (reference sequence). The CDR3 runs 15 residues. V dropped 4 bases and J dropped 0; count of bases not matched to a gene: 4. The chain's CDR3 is CAWNMGQGSTDTQYF. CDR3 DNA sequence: TGTGCCTGGAATATGGGACAGGGGAGCACAGATACGCAGTATTTT.

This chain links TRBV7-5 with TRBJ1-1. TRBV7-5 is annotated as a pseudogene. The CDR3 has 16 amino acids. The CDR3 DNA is TGTGCCAGAAGCTTAGTAGGTGGACTCCCGAACACTGAAGCTTTCTTT. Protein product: CARSLVGGLPNTEAFF.

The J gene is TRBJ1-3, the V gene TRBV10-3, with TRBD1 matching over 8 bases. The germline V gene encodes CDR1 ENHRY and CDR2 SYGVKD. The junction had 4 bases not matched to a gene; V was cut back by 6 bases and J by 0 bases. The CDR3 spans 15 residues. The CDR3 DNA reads TGTGCCATCAGACGGACAGGGAACTCTGGAAACACCATATATTTT. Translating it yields CAIRRTGNSGNTIYF.

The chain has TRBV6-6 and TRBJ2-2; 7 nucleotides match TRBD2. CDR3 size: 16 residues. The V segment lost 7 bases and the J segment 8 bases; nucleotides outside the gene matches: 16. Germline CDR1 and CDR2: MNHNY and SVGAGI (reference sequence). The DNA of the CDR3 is TGTGCCAGCAAGGGAACCGGGACTATACTTGTAGGGGAGCTGTTTTTT. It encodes CASKGTGTILVGELFF.

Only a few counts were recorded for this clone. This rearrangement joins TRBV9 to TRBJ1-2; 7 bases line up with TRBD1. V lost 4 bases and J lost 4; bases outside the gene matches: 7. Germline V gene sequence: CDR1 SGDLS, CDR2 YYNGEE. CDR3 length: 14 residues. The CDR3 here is CASSSSTGSYGYTF. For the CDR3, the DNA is TGTGCCAGCAGCTCGTCGACAGGGAGCTATGGCTACACCTTC. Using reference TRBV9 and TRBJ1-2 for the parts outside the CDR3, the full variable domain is DSGVTQTPKHLITATGQRVTLRCSPRSGDLSVYWYQQSLDQGLQFLIQYYNGEERAKGNILERFSAQQFPDLHSELNLSSLELGDSALYFCASSSSTGSYGYTFGSGTRLTVV.

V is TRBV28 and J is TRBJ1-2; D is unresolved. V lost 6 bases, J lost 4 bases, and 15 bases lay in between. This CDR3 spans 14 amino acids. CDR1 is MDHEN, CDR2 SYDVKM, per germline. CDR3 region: CASRSAATLYGYTF. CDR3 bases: TGTGCCAGCAGATCGGCAGCGACGCTCTATGGCTACACCTTC.

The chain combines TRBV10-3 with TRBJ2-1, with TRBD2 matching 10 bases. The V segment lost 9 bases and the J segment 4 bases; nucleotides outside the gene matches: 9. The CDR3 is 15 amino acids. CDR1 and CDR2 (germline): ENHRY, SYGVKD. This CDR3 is CAIRSSGGIYNEQFF. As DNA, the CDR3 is TGTGCCATACGTTCTAGCGGGGGAATTTACAATGAGCAGTTCTTC.

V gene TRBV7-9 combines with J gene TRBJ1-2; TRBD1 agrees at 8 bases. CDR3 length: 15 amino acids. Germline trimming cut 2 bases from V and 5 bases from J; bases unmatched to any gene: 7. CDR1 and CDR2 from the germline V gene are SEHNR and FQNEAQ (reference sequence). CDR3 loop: CASSLNRGNSYGYTF. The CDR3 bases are TGTGCCAGCAGCTTAAACAGGGGGAATAGTTATGGCTACACCTTC.

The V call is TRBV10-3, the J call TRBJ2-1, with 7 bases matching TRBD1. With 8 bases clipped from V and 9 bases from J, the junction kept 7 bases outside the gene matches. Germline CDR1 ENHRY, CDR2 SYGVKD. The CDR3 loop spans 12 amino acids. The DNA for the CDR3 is TGTGCCATCGGGATCCGGGACAGTGAGCAGTTCTTC. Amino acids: CAIGIRDSEQFF.

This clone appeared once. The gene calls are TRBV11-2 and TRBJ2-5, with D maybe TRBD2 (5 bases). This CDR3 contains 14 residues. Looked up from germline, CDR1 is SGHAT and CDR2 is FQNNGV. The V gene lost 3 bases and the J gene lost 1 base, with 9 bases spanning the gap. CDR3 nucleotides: TGTGCCAGCAGCTTGTCCCTAGCCCAAGAGACCCAGTACTTC. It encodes CASSLSLAQETQYF.

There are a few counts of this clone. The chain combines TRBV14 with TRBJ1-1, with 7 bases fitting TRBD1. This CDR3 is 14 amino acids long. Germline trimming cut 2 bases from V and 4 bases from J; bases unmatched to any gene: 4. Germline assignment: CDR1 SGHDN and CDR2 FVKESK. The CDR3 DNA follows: TGTGCCAGCAGCCAAACACAGGGGAGCACTGAAGCTTTCTTT. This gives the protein CASSQTQGSTEAFF.

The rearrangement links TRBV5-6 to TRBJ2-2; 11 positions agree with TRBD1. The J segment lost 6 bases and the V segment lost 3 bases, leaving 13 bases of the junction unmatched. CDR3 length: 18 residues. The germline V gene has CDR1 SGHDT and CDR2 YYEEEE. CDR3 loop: CASSSDRGRFRVAGELFF. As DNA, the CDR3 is TGTGCCAGCAGCTCGGACAGGGGGCGTTTTAGGGTGGCCGGGGAGCTGTTTTTT.

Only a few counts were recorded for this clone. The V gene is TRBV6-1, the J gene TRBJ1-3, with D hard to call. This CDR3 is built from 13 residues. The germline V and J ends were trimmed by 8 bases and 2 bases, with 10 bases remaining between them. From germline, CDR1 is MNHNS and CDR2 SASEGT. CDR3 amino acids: CASGWEPGNTIYF. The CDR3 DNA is TGTGCCAGCGGGTGGGAACCTGGAAACACCATATATTTT.

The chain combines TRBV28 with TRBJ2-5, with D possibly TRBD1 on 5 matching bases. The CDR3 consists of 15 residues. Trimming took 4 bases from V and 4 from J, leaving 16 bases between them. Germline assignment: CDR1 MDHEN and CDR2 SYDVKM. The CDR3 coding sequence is TGTGCCAGCAGTTCCAGGGTGGCGATTGGAGAGACCCAGTACTTC. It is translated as CASSSRVAIGETQYF.

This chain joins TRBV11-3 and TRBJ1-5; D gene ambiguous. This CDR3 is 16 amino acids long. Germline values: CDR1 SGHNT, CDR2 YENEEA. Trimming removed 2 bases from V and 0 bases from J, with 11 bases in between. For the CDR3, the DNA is TGTGCCAGCAGCTTACTTAGTATTTATAGCAATCAGCCCCAGCATTTT. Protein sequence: CASSLLSIYSNQPQHF.